This T cell receptor (beta chain) was obtained from a study of beta chain features in type 1 diabetes. Expressed TCRB transcripts got sequenced, as all isolated RNA was reverse transcribed. Some clones are missing from TCRdb's copy, which holds only in-frame ones; the method was immunoSEQ multiplex PCR. The sample consists of around 100,000 clones, about 26% of them appearing once. A CD45RO/CCR7/CD25/CD127/CD95/CD27 panel sorted naive, central memory, regulatory and stem cell-like memory CD4+ cells. The CDR3 contains 14 residues. V shed 0 bases and J shed 5 bases, with 11 bases lying between them. Per germline, CDR1 SGHKS and CDR2 YYEKEE (reference sequence). Notes on the study in general: Within each of all four CD4+ subsets, Type 1 diabetes patients had TCRB CDR3s that were moderately but significantly shorter. VDJ junctions from type 1 diabetes patients carried fewer insertions and larger deletions.

With regard to this clone: The antigen is not known.

The material sequenced was central memory CD4+ T cells from blood. The TCR originated in a young woman with type 1 diabetes. This sequence joins TRBV5-5 and TRBJ1-2, with D tentatively TRBD1 (5 bases). The CDR3 region has the DNA TGTGCCAGCAGCTTGGCCCCGGGGGGGTATGGCTACACCTTC. Translation: CASSLAPGGYGYTF.